This TCR beta chain was documented in a study of STAT3 mutations in large granular lymphocyte leukemia. At the level of the study: Over half of T-LGLL patients had one or more immunosuppressive regimens.

Study-level findings and limits: Some patients had persisting codominant clonotypes that could mask small clones. In T-cell large granular lymphocyte leukemia, about half of patients showed multiple immunodominant subclonotypes.

J lost 4 bases, V lost 4 bases, and 5 bases had no gene match. This CDR3 is 15 amino acids long. Germline V gene sequence: CDR1 LGHNA, CDR2 YSLEER. The table came from immunoSEQ multiplex PCR; TCRdb's copy has only in-frame clones and leaves some out. The sample lists roughly 1,000 clones, around a third seen once, with 35% in the top ten. This clone was detected only once. Its antigen is unidentified. This sequence was found in a human donor with T large granular lymphocyte leukemia. Some clones in this sample may be carry-over from other donors' samples. The chain has TRBV4-3 and TRBJ1-2; 11 bases line up with TRBD1. The sequenced sample was PBMCs. This CDR3 reads CASSLGQGALYGYTF. The CDR3 DNA reads TGCGCCAGCAGCCTCGGACAGGGGGCCCTCTATGGCTACACCTTC.